This TCR beta chain is from a study of T cells in Graves' hyperthyroidism and ophthalmopathy. General study points: In the blood, most expanded thyroid clonotypes above 0.001 appeared as well.

With a duration under 2 months, the hyperthyroidism was newly diagnosed in patients aged 18 to 65. For this clonotype: The antigen remains undetermined.

Authors of the study amplified TCR beta CDR3 regions from RNA transcripts. Initially, a first-round RT-PCR of the TCR CDR3 employed the HTBI primer set. Via MiXCR, TCRdb re-called the multiplex PCR reads, giving one row per CDR3 protein. The table includes approximately 630,000 distinct CDR3 sequences, 15% to 20% detected once. Sequencing input: blood. This receptor was identified in a woman in her 30s with Graves' hyperthyroidism.

The CDR3 nucleotides are TGTGCCAGCACCTGGCTAGCGGGGTACAATGAGCAGTTCTTC. Amino acid sequence: CASTWLAGYNEQFF. The rearrangement links TRBV28 to TRBJ2-1, with 9 bases matching TRBD2. The ends lost 7 bases at V and 4 bases at J; junction bases unmatched: 5. Looked up from germline, CDR1 is MDHEN and CDR2 is SYDVKM. The CDR3 has 14 amino acids.